The T cell receptor beta chain under discussion was sequenced for a study of T-cell reconstitution after alpha-beta-depleted transplantation in children. Preparation of the TCRbeta library used unique molecular identifiers. From the PCR reads, TCRdb called clonotypes with MiXCR, one entry per CDR3 protein. The table records around 25,000 distinct CDR3 sequences, roughly a sixth of them present only once. This clonotype was found a few times. Its antigen remains unidentified. V shed 2 bases and J shed 0 bases, with 11 bases lying between them. Per germline, CDR1 MNHNS and CDR2 SASEGT. The CDR3 has 15 amino acids. Study conclusions and caveats: Counts and diversity of T cells one year after transplant came mostly from newly produced T cells. Two months or so post-transplant, alpha-beta T cells reportedly derived from several hundred expanded graft clones. Surviving recipient T cells and thymic progenitors accounted for the high day-60 TCRbeta diversity observed in some patients.

The specimen comprised PBMCs, mostly from graft donor cells, sampled 60 days after TCRalphabeta/CD19-depleted stem cell transplant. This chain joins TRBV6-1 and TRBJ2-7, with D hard to call. The origin of this receptor is a male patient aged 2 to 10 who had a stem cell transplant for acute lymphoblastic leukemia, so the T cells may come from the graft donor. The CDR3 sequence: CASSEYQASSYEQYF. The CDR3 nucleotides are TGTGCCAGCAGTGAATACCAGGCGAGCTCCTACGAGCAGTACTTC.